One and the same sample provided the 23 T cell receptor beta chains below, sequenced in a study of T cell repertoires in cytomegalovirus infection. Their cognate antigens are unknown. TCRdb recomputed calls from the reads with MiXCR, one row per CDR3 protein. The profile shows under 30,000 distinct CDR3 sequences, 20% to 25% of them singletons. The sample consisted of CD8+ T cells from cultured PBMCs, taken from culture after CMV antigen stimulation. Receptors were obtained from a human donor in good health (CMV status not recorded). Some clones in this sample may be carry-over from other donors' samples.

The J gene is TRBJ1-1, the V gene TRBV9, with unresolved D. The germline V gene has CDR1 SGDLS and CDR2 YYNGEE. Between the trimmed V and J ends, which lost 0 bases and 12 bases, there was a span of 12 bases. This CDR3 has 12 residues. Written as DNA, the CDR3 is TGTGCCAGCAGCGTAGTGGGCGGCGATCCTTTCTTT. Amino acids: CASSVVGGDPFF.

The chain links TRBV13 to TRBJ2-2; 8 nucleotides match TRBD1. J lost 6 bases, V lost 6 bases, and 3 bases had no gene match. Germline V gene sequence: CDR1 PRHDT, CDR2 FYEKMQ (reference sequence). The length of the CDR3 is 13 residues. CDR3 in amino acids: CASRTGEAGELFF. DNA of the CDR3: TGTGCCAGCAGGACAGGGGAGGCCGGGGAGCTGTTTTTT.

The V and J genes are TRBV4-3 and TRBJ2-1; 8 bases agree with TRBD2. The ends lost 0 bases at V and 9 bases at J; junction bases unmatched: 7. Looked up from germline, CDR1 is LGHNA and CDR2 is YSLEER. The CDR3 consists of 15 residues. CDR3 sequence reads: CASSQELAERVEQFF. The CDR3 DNA follows: TGCGCCAGCAGCCAAGAACTAGCGGAGAGGGTTGAGCAGTTCTTC.

The rearrangement joins TRBV6-2 or TRBV6-3 to TRBJ1-4; D is possibly TRBD1 (6 bases). Germline V lookup: CDR1 MNHEY, CDR2 SVGEGT. The CDR3 length is 13 residues. V lost 6 bases, J lost 6 bases, and 11 bases lay in between. CDR3 nucleotides: TGTGCCAGCAGGCCGGGACAAGATGAAAAACTGTTTTTT. It yields the protein CASRPGQDEKLFF.

This clonotype has only a few counts. The chain links TRBV7-6 to TRBJ2-6, with D hard to call. V shed 5 bases and J shed 3 bases, with 20 bases lying between them. CDR1 SGHVS and CDR2 FNYEAQ come from the germline V gene. This CDR3 has 18 residues. The CDR3 protein is CASSHLSGVRGGANVLTF. CDR3 DNA: TGTGCCAGCAGCCACTTGTCAGGCGTACGAGGTGGGGCCAACGTCCTGACTTTC.

The chain recombines TRBV23-1 with TRBJ1-6, with TRBD1 matching 7 bases. TRBV23-1 carries the ORF label, with uncertain function. Trimming cost V 11 bases and J 0 bases; bases outside gene matches: 7. The CDR3 sequence is 15 residues long. This CDR3 is CARPQGSSYNSPLHF. CDR3 nucleotides: TGCGCCCGACCACAGGGGAGCTCCTATAATTCACCCCTCCACTTT.

This rearrangement joins TRBV7-9 to TRBJ1-5; D is possibly TRBD1 (5 bases). Germline V gene data show CDR1 as SEHNR and CDR2 as FQNEAQ (reference sequence). Between the trimmed V and J ends, which lost 3 bases and 0 bases, there was a span of 12 bases. The CDR3 spans 16 residues. CDR3 nucleotides: TGTGCCAGCAGCTTCTCACAGGAAAATAGCAATCAGCCCCAGCATTTT. Its protein is CASSFSQENSNQPQHF.

The V and J genes are TRBV20-1 and TRBJ2-5; 8 bases fit TRBD2. Trimming removed 2 bases from V and 3 bases from J; junction bases left unmatched: 2. The germline V gene has CDR1 DFQATT and CDR2 SNEGSKA (reference sequence). The CDR3 extends over 13 amino acids. As DNA, the CDR3 is TGCAGTGCTAGACTAGCGGGTAAAGAGACCCAGTACTTC. Its protein is CSARLAGKETQYF.

The rearrangement uses TRBV20-1 and TRBJ1-5; no firm D call. Germline CDR1 is DFQATT and CDR2 is SNEGSKA (reference sequence). The CDR3 is 16 amino acids. Trimming shortened V by 0 bases and J by 0 bases, and 12 bases separated the two germline ends. This chain's CDR3 is CSARDFTDYSNQPQHF. DNA for the CDR3: TGCAGTGCTAGAGATTTTACAGACTATAGCAATCAGCCCCAGCATTTT.

A note on this clonotype: With a much larger clone just one base away, this may be a read error. The J gene is TRBJ2-1, the V gene TRBV14; maybe TRBD1 (5 bases). V was cut by 4 bases and J by 10 bases, with 14 bases left in between. The CDR3 spans 13 residues. Germline V gives CDR1 SGHDN, CDR2 FVKESK. In DNA, the CDR3 is TGTGCCAGCAGCCGAGTTCCAGGGATCGAGCAGTTCTTC. Its protein product is CASSRVPGIEQFF.

The sample holds many counts of this clonotype. The V and J genes are TRBV4-3 and TRBJ2-1; D remains unclear. Trimming shortened V by 0 bases and J by 7 bases, and 7 bases separated the two germline ends. This CDR3 is built from 13 residues. Looked up from germline, CDR1 is LGHNA and CDR2 is YSLEER. The CDR3 loop reads CASSQEGWNEQFF. CDR3 sequence (DNA): TGCGCCAGCAGCCAAGAAGGGTGGAATGAGCAGTTCTTC.

The chain is built from TRBV4-1 and TRBJ2-7; D could derive from TRBD1 or TRBD2 (5 bases each). The CDR3 has 15 amino acids. Trimming took 4 bases from V and 6 from J, leaving 19 bases between them. Germline loops: CDR1 MGHRA, CDR2 YSYEKL. CDR3 coding DNA: TGCGCCAGCAGCCCCCCGGGGCTAAGGTACTCCGAGCAGTACTTC. This codes for CASSPPGLRYSEQYF.

There are many counts of this clonotype. J is TRBJ2-1 and V is TRBV7-9, with TRBD2 matching over 15 bases. The CDR3 loop spans 17 amino acids. Germline V lookup: CDR1 SEHNR, CDR2 FQNEAQ (reference sequence). J lost 9 bases, V lost 1 base, and 7 bases had no gene match. CDR3 sequence (DNA): TGTGCCAGCAGCTTAGGGGGAGGACTAGCGGGGGGGCGTGAGCAGTTCTTC. Translated, it gives CASSLGGGLAGGREQFF.

This clonotype was observed at least ten times. This sequence joins TRBV12-3 or TRBV12-4 and TRBJ1-1; 8 bases are a match to TRBD1. The V segment lost 5 bases and the J segment 4 bases; nucleotides outside the gene matches: 9. The CDR3 runs to 15 residues. DNA for the CDR3: TGTGCCAGCAGTCACGGACAGGGCCTCTTCACTGAAGCTTTCTTT. Amino acid sequence: CASSHGQGLFTEAFF.

This clonotype was recorded many times. The chain links TRBV2 to TRBJ2-1; TRBD2 might be the D (6 bases). Trimming took off 6 bases at V and 9 bases at J, with 6 bases between the two ends. The germline V gene encodes CDR1 SNHLY and CDR2 FYNNEI. The CDR3 is 10 amino acids. The CDR3 spells CASRAGEQFF. CDR3 sequence (DNA): TGTGCCAGCAGAGCGGGTGAGCAGTTCTTC. The full variable domain, in which reference TRBV2 and TRBJ2-1 provide the parts outside the CDR3, is EPEVTQTPSHQVTQMGQEVILRCVPISNHLYFYWYRQILGQKVEFLVSFYNNEISEKSEIFDDQFSVERPDGSNFTLKIRSTKLEDSAMYFCASRAGEQFFGPGTRLTVL.

This clonotype has a handful of counts. The rearrangement joins TRBV25-1 to TRBJ2-2, with D possibly TRBD2 on 6 matching bases. V was clipped by 5 bases and J by 1 base, with 14 bases between them. Germline V gene lookup returns CDR1 MGHDK and CDR2 SYGVNS. This CDR3 contains 16 residues. CDR3 coding DNA: TGTGCCAGCAGTAGGGAAAAGGGAGGGAACACCGGGGAGCTGTTTTTT. Amino acid sequence: CASSREKGGNTGELFF. The full variable domain, rest sourced from reference TRBV25-1 and TRBJ2-2, is EADIYQTPRYLVIGTGKKITLECSQTMGHDKMYWYQQDPGMELHLIHYSYGVNSTEKGDLSSESTVSRIRTEHFPLTLESARPSHTSQYLCASSREKGGNTGELFFGEGSRLTVL.

The chain employs TRBV29-1 and TRBJ2-7, with D perhaps assigned TRBD1 or TRBD2 (5 bases each). V was trimmed by 6 bases and J by 6 bases, leaving 24 bases between them. This CDR3 is built from 15 residues. CDR1 is SQVTM, CDR2 ANQGSEA, per germline. DNA for the CDR3: TGCAGCGTGACGCTGGACACTGAGGGGATCCTCGAGCAGTACTTC. The encoded protein is CSVTLDTEGILEQYF.

The chain links TRBV9 to TRBJ2-7; D possibly corresponds to TRBD1 (5 bases). This CDR3 has 16 residues. Germline CDR1 SGDLS, CDR2 YYNGEE. Trimming cost V 3 bases and J 0 bases, with 16 bases left between them. The CDR3 region is CASSASPDRNSYEQYF. Written as DNA, the CDR3 is TGTGCCAGCAGCGCCTCACCCGACAGAAACTCCTACGAGCAGTACTTC.

This clonotype was counted many times. The CDR3 DNA is TGTGCCAGCAGTTGGGGGACAGTCAATCAGCCCCAGCATTTT. Amino acids: CASSWGTVNQPQHF. The rearrangement joins TRBV6-2 or TRBV6-3 to TRBJ1-5; 7 bases fit TRBD1. The CDR3 totals 14 residues. The trim removed 4 bases at V and 3 bases at J, leaving 3 bases unmatched. From germline, CDR1 is MNHEY and CDR2 SVGEGT.

Of note for this clonotype: With a much larger clone just one base away, this may be a read error. The conserved final phenylalanine or tryptophan is absent from the CDR3, which likely points to a read error. The V call is TRBV12-3 or TRBV12-4, the J call TRBJ2-5, with D tentatively TRBD1 (5 bases). Trimming left V 3 bases short and J 9 bases short, with 17 bases between. The CDR3 is 14 residues long. The CDR3 region has the DNA TGTGCCAGCAGTTTTATAAACGATCTAGGGGCCCAGTACTCC. Translated: CASSFINDLGAQYS.

This clonotype was seen only a few times. J is TRBJ1-1 and V is TRBV20-1, with TRBD1 as a possible D gene (6 bases). The V gene's germline CDR1 is DFQATT and CDR2 SNEGSKA (reference sequence). CDR3 length equals 14 residues. V lost 2 bases to trimming and J lost 4 bases, with 14 bases between them. CDR3 in amino acids: CSARPAGRGTEAFF. As DNA, the CDR3 is TGCAGTGCTAGACCCGCTGGCAGGGGCACTGAAGCTTTCTTT.

This clonotype was seen ten or more times. This chain uses TRBV18 with TRBJ2-7; TRBD1 might be the D (5 bases). CDR3 length: 13 residues. V lost 2 bases and J 2 bases, leaving 7 bases between the germline ends. CDR1 and CDR2 (germline): KGHSH, LQKENI. CDR3 DNA: TGTGCCAGCTCACCAGACAGTACCTACGAGCAGTACTTC. It specifies CASSPDSTYEQYF.

The V call is TRBV25-1, the J call TRBJ2-5; D tentatively fits TRBD1 or TRBD2 (5 bases each). The CDR3 has 14 amino acids. Trimming removed 0 bases from V and 5 bases from J, with 10 bases in between. CDR1 MGHDK and CDR2 SYGVNS come from the germline V gene. CDR3 coding DNA: TGTGCCAGCAGTGAATATTGGGACGGGGAGACCCAGTACTTC. This gives the protein CASSEYWDGETQYF.